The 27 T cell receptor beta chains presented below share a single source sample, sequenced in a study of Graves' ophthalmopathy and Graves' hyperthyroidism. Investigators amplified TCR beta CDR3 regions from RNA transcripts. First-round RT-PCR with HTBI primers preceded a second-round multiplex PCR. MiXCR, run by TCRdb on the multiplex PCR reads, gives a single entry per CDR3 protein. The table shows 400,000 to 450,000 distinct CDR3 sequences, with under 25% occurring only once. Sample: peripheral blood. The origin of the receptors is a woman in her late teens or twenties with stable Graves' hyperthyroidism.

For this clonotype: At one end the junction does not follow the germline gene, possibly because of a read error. The CDR3 DNA is TGTTCCAGCGACCGGGCAGGGAACTATGGCTACACCTTC. It yields the protein CSSDRAGNYGYTF. This sequence joins TRBV2 and TRBJ1-2, with TRBD1 as a possible D gene (5 bases). CDR1 and CDR2 from the germline V gene are SNHLY and FYNNEI. CDR3 length: 13 residues. Based on the CDR3 plus reference TRBV2 and TRBJ1-2, the full variable domain is EPEVTQTPSHQVTQMGQEVILRCVPISNHLYFYWYRQILGQKVEFLVSFYNNEISEKSEIFDDQFSVERPDGSNFTLKIRSTKLEDSAMYFCSSDRAGNYGYTFGSGTRLTVV.

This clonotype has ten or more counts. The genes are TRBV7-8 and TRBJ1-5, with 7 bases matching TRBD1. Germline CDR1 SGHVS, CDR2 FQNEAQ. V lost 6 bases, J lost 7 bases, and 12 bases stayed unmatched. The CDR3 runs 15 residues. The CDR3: CASRDDREFGQPQHF. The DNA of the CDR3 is TGTGCCAGCAGGGATGACAGGGAATTCGGCCAGCCCCAGCATTTT.

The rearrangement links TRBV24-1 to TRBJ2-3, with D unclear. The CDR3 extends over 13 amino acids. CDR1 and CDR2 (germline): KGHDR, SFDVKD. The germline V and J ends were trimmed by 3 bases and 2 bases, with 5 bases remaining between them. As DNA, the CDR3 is TGTGCCACCAGTGATCCTAACACAGATACGCAGTATTTT. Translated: CATSDPNTDTQYF.

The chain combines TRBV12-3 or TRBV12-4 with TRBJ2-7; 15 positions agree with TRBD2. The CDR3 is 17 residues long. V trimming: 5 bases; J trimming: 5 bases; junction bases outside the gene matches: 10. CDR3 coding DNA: TGTGCCAGCAGTATCACCGGGACTAGCGGGAGGACCCACGAGCAGTACTTC. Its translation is CASSITGTSGRTHEQYF.

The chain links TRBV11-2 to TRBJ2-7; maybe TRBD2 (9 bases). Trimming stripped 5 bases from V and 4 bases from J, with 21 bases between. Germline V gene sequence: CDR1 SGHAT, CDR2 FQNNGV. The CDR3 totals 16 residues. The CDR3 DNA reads TGTGCCAGCAGCCCAGGGGGCGGGGGGGCGAGGTACGAGCAGTACTTC. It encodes CASSPGGGGARYEQYF.

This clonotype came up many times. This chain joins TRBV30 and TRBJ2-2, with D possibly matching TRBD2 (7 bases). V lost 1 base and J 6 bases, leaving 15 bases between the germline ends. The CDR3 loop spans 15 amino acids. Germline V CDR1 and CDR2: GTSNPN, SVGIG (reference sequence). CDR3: CAWSGLGGGAGELFF. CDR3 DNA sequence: TGTGCCTGGAGTGGCCTGGGGGGGGGCGCCGGGGAGCTGTTTTTT.

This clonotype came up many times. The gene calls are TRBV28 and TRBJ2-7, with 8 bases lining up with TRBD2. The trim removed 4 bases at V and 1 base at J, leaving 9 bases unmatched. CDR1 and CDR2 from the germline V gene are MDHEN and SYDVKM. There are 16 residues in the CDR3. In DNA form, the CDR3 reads TGTGCCAGCAGTTCGGAGAGGAGCGGGAGATCCTACGAGCAGTACTTC. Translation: CASSSERSGRSYEQYF. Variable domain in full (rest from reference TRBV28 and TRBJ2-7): DVKVTQSSRYLVKRTGEKVFLECVQDMDHENMFWYRQDPGLGLRLIYFSYDVKMKEKGDIPEGYSVSREKKERFSLILESASTNQTSMYLCASSSERSGRSYEQYFGPGTRLTVT.

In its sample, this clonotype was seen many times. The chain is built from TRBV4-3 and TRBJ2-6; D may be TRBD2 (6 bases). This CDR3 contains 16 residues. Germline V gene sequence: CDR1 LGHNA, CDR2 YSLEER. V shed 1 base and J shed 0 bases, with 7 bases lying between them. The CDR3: CASSQVGGSGANVLTF. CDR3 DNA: TGCGCCAGCAGCCAAGTCGGGGGCTCTGGGGCCAACGTCCTGACTTTC.

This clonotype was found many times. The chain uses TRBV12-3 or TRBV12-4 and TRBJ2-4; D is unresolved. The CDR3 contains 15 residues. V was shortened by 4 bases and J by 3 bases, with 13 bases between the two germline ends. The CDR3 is CASSYPPIGKNIQYF. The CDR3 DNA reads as TGTGCCAGCAGTTACCCCCCGATTGGCAAAAACATTCAGTACTTC.

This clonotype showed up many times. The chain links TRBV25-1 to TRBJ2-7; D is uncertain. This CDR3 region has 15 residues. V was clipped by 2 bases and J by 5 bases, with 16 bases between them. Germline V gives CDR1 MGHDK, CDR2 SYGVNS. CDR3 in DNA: TGTGCCAGCAGTGAAAGGGCAGAAGCTTACGACGAGCAGTACTTC. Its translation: CASSERAEAYDEQYF.

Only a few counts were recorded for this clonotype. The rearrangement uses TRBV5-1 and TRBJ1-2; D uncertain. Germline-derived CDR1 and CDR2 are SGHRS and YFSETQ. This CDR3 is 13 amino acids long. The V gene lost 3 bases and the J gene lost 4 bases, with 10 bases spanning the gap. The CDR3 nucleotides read TGCGCCAGCAGCTCGGGAGAGACCTATGGCTACACCTTC. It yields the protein CASSSGETYGYTF.

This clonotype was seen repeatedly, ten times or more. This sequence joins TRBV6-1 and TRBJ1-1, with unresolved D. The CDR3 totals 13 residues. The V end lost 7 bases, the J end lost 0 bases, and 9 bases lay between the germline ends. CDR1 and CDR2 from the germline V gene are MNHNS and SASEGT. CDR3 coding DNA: TGTGCCAGCACTGCAGGACTGAACACTGAAGCTTTCTTT. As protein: CASTAGLNTEAFF.

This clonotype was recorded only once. CDR3 sequence reads: CASSLRGAREAFF. The CDR3 region has the DNA TGTGCCAGCAGTTTACGTGGGGCCCGGGAAGCTTTCTTT. V and J are TRBV27 and TRBJ1-1; the D gene is possibly TRBD1 (5 bases). V lost 2 bases, J lost 8 bases, and 12 bases lay in between. This CDR3 is 13 amino acids long. Looked up from germline, CDR1 is MNHEY and CDR2 is SMNVEV (reference sequence).

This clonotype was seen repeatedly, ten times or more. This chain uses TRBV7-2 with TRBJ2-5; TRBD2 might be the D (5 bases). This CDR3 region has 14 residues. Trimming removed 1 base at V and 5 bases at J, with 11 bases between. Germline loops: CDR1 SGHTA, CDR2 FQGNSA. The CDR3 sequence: CASSLVLVLETQYF. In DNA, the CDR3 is TGTGCCAGCAGCTTAGTACTAGTCTTGGAGACCCAGTACTTC. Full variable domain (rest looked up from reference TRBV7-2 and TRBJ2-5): GAGVSQSPSNKVTEKGKDVELRCDPISGHTALYWYRQSLGQGLEFLIYFQGNSAPDKSGLPSDRFSAERTGGSVSTLTIQRTQQEDSAVYLCASSLVLVLETQYFGPGTRLLVL.

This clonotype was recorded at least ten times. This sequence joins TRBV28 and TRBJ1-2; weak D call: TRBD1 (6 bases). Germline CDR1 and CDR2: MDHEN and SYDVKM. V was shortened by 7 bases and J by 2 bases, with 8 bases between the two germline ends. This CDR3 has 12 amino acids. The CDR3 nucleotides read TGTGCCAGCAAAACAGGGAACTATGGCTACACCTTC. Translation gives CASKTGNYGYTF.

CDR3 sequence (DNA): TGTGCCAGCATTAAGGGCAGATCAGCCGCCACTAATCAGCCCCAGCATTTT. Translating gives CASIKGRSAATNQPQHF. This sequence joins TRBV28 and TRBJ1-5; D is undetermined. The CDR3 contains 17 residues. Germline V gives CDR1 MDHEN, CDR2 SYDVKM. Trimming removed 7 bases from V and 4 bases from J, with 23 bases in between.

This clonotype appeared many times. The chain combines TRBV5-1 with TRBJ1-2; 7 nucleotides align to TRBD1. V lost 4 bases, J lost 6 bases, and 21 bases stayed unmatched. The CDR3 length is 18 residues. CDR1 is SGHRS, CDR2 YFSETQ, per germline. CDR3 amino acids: CASSPMKSFGTQGDGYTF. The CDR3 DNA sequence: TGCGCCAGCAGCCCGATGAAGTCCTTCGGGACCCAGGGGGATGGCTACACCTTC.

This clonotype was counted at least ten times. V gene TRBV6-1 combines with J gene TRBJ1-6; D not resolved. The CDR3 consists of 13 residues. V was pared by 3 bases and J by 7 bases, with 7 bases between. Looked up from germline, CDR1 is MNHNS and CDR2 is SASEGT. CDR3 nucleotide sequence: TGTGCCAGCAGTGAGACGGCCAATTCACCCCTCCACTTT. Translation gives CASSETANSPLHF.

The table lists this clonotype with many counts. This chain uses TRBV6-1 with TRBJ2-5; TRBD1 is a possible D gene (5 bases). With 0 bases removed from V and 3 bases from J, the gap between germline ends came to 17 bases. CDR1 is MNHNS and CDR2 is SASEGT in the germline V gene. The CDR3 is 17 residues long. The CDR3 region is CASSEAPWTKRKETQYF. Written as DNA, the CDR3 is TGTGCCAGCAGTGAAGCTCCCTGGACAAAAAGGAAAGAGACCCAGTACTTC.

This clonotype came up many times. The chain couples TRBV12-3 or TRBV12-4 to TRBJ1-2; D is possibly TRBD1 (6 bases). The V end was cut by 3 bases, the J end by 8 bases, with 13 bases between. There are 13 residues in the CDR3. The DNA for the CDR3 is TGTGCCAGCAGTTTCCCACAGGGATCAGGCTACACCTTC. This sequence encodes CASSFPQGSGYTF.

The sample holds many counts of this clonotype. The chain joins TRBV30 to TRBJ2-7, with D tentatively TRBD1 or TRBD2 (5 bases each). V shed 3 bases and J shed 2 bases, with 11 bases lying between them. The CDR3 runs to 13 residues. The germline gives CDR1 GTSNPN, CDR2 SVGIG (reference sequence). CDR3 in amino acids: CAWREGFAYEQYF. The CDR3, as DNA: TGTGCCTGGAGAGAGGGGTTCGCCTACGAGCAGTACTTC.

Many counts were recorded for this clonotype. The CDR3 region is CASSSGQRGQPQHF. The CDR3 nucleotides read TGTGCCAGCAGCTCGGGACAGAGAGGTCAGCCCCAGCATTTT. The rearrangement joins TRBV7-2 to TRBJ1-5; 7 bases align to TRBD1. J gave up 6 bases and V 4 bases, and 6 bases lay outside the gene matches. CDR3 length equals 14 residues. The germline V gene has CDR1 SGHTA and CDR2 FQGNSA. The full variable domain, with the rest looked up from reference TRBV7-2 and TRBJ1-5, is GAGVSQSPSNKVTEKGKDVELRCDPISGHTALYWYRQSLGQGLEFLIYFQGNSAPDKSGLPSDRFSAERTGGSVSTLTIQRTQQEDSAVYLCASSSGQRGQPQHFGDGTRLSIL.

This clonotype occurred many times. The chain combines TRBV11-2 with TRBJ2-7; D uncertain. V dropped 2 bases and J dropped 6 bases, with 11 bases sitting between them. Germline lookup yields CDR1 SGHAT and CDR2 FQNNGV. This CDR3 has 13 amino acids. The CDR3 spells CASSLWQRSEQYF. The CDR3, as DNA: TGTGCCAGCAGCTTATGGCAACGGTCCGAGCAGTACTTC. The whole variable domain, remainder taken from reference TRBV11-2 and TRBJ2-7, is EAGVAQSPRYKIIEKRQSVAFWCNPISGHATLYWYQQILGQGPKLLIQFQNNGVVDDSQLPKDRFSAERLKGVDSTLKIQPAKLEDSAVYLCASSLWQRSEQYFGPGTRLTVT.

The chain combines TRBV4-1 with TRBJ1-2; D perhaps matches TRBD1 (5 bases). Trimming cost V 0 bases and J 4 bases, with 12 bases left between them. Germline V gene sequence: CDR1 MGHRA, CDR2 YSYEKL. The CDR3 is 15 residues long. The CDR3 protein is CASSQDSQETYGYTF. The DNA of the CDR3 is TGCGCCAGCAGCCAAGATTCACAGGAAACCTATGGCTACACCTTC.

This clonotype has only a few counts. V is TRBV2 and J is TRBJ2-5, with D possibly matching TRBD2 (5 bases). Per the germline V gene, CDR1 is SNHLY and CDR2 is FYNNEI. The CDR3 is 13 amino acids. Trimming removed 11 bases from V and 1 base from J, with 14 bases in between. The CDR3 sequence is CAFSGGIQETQYF. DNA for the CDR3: TGTGCCTTTTCAGGAGGCATCCAAGAGACCCAGTACTTC.

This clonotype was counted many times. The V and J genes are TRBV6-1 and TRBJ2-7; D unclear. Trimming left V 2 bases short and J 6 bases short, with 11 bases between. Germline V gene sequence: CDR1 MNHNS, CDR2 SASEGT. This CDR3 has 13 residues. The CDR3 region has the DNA TGTGCCAGCAGTGAAAGACAATCCAGCGAGCAGTACTTC. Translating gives CASSERQSSEQYF.

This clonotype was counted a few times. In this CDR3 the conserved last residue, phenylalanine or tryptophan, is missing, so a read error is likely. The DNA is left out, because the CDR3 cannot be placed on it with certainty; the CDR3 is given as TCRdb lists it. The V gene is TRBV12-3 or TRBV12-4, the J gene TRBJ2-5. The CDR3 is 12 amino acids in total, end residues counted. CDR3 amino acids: CASSFSQETQDY.